These 18 T cell receptor beta chains were all obtained from the same sample, sequenced in a study of patients and donors after allogeneic stem cell transplantation (dated by TCRdb to about 2020). Libraries were made using RT-PCR. Sequenced on a NextSeq 550. The public reads were reprocessed in TCRdb via fastp at Q25 and MiXCR, keeping in-frame beta chains. Entries are consolidated by CDR3 protein sequence, retaining the most common genes and DNA. The sample table lists over 350,000 distinct CDR3 sequences, roughly 17% of them with a count of one. The top ten hold 6% to 8% of the sample. Sequencing was performed on blood, either unsorted or a sorted T cell fraction (not recorded which). The receptor set was obtained from a human donor who was either an allogeneic HSCT recipient or a stem cell or donor lymphocyte infusion donor (not recorded which). It is not recorded whose cells these are; they may come from a transplant donor.

V is TRBV7-9 and J is TRBJ1-5, with a weak D call TRBD1 (6 bases). The CDR3 loop spans 14 amino acids. Trimming removed 6 bases at V and 6 bases at J, with 15 bases between. Germline V CDR1 and CDR2: SEHNR, FQNEAQ (reference sequence). CDR3 sequence: CASSTQGGGQPQHF. The CDR3 DNA reads as TGTGCCAGCAGTACACAGGGCGGTGGTCAGCCCCAGCATTTT.

This clonotype came up a few times. This chain connects TRBV18 to TRBJ2-1; possibly TRBD2 for D (5 bases). Germline CDR1 KGHSH, CDR2 LQKENI. V shed 3 bases and J shed 9 bases, with 9 bases lying between them. This CDR3 comprises 12 residues. The CDR3 DNA reads as TGTGCCAGCTCACCGAGGGATCCTGAGCAGTTCTTC. Protein sequence: CASSPRDPEQFF.

The chain is built from TRBV6-5 and TRBJ2-2; D remains ambiguous. Germline CDR1 and CDR2: MNHEY and SVGAGI. V was pared by 2 bases and J by 5 bases, with 9 bases between. There are 14 residues in the CDR3. CDR3 residues: CASSYAVGTGELFF. The CDR3 bases are TGTGCCAGCAGTTACGCCGTAGGGACCGGGGAGCTGTTTTTT.

There are a few counts of this clonotype. The chain couples TRBV12-3 or TRBV12-4 to TRBJ2-6, with no clear D. V was pared by 7 bases and J by 0 bases, with 4 bases between. The CDR3 extends over 13 amino acids. DNA of the CDR3: TGTGCCAGCACCAACTCTGGGGCCAACGTCCTGACTTTC. This translates into CASTNSGANVLTF.

The chain joins TRBV28 to TRBJ2-3; perhaps TRBD1 as D (5 bases). With 3 bases removed from V and 0 bases from J, the gap between germline ends came to 16 bases. Looked up from germline, CDR1 is MDHEN and CDR2 is SYDVKM. The CDR3 runs to 17 residues. This chain's CDR3 is CASSFQRQPASTDTQYF. The CDR3 nucleotides are TGTGCCAGCAGTTTCCAGCGACAGCCGGCTAGCACAGATACGCAGTATTTT.

This chain links TRBV5-1 with TRBJ2-7; the D call may be TRBD1 or TRBD2 (6 bases each). Deletions cut 4 bases from V and 3 bases from J, with 11 bases between. Germline CDR1 is SGHRS and CDR2 is YFSETQ. This CDR3 is 13 amino acids long. The CDR3 sequence: CASSRGPNYEQYF. The DNA for the CDR3 is TGCGCCAGCAGCCGGGGGCCTAACTACGAGCAGTACTTC.

A few counts support this clonotype. This chain joins TRBV12-3 or TRBV12-4 and TRBJ1-2; no reliable D call. This CDR3 has 13 amino acids. V lost 2 bases and J 8 bases, leaving 12 bases between the germline ends. The CDR3 sequence: CASSLNGQRGYTF. Here the CDR3 DNA reads TGTGCCAGCAGTTTAAATGGCCAAAGAGGCTACACCTTC.

This clonotype was counted a few times. The chain couples TRBV9 to TRBJ2-2; either TRBD1 or TRBD2 may fit D (6 bases each). The V gene's germline CDR1 is SGDLS and CDR2 YYNGEE. With 4 bases removed from V and 0 bases from J, the gap between germline ends came to 13 bases. The CDR3 is 16 amino acids. The CDR3 DNA is TGTGCCAGCAGCCACCGGGGGCTCGCGAACACCGGGGAGCTGTTTTTT. It encodes CASSHRGLANTGELFF.

This clonotype has a handful of counts. CDR3 sequence (DNA): TGCGCCAGCAGCCGGGGGACGGCCGACATAGAAAAACTGTTTTTT. Its protein product is CASSRGTADIEKLFF. The chain couples TRBV5-1 to TRBJ1-4; D is perhaps TRBD1 (5 bases). V was pared by 4 bases and J by 8 bases, with 18 bases between. Germline lookup yields CDR1 SGHRS and CDR2 YFSETQ. CDR3 length: 15 amino acids.

This clonotype was seen once. The genes are TRBV24-1 and TRBJ2-6; D remains ambiguous. Trimming stripped 6 bases from V and 1 base from J, with 15 bases between. The CDR3 has 17 residues. Per germline, CDR1 KGHDR and CDR2 SFDVKD. The CDR3 coding sequence is TGTGCCACCAGTCCGGCCAGTTCTCCTTCTGGGGCCAACGTCCTGACTTTC. Protein: CATSPASSPSGANVLTF.

The CDR3, as DNA: TGTGCCAGCAAAGCTCCGGGACCCTCCATATCCGAGCAGTTCTTC. Residues: CASKAPGPSISEQFF. The rearrangement joins TRBV5-5 to TRBJ2-1; D is tentatively TRBD1 or TRBD2 (5 bases each). This CDR3 has 15 residues. V gave up 6 bases and J gave up 10 bases, with 23 bases separating them. Germline-derived CDR1 and CDR2 are SGHKS and YYEKEE (reference sequence).

This clonotype was counted a few times. The chain carries TRBV6-5 and TRBJ1-1; D perhaps matches TRBD1 (5 bases). The CDR3 loop spans 12 amino acids. Germline loops: CDR1 MNHEY, CDR2 SVGAGI. The V gene lost 8 bases and the J gene lost 2 bases, with 9 bases spanning the gap. CDR3 region: CASARVNTEAFF. CDR3 DNA: TGTGCCAGCGCCAGGGTTAACACTGAAGCTTTCTTT.

This clonotype was counted a few times. V usage is TRBV18 and J usage is TRBJ2-7, with TRBD2 identical over 8 bases. Trimming at V came to 6 bases and at J to 3 bases, leaving 7 bases not matched to a gene. Germline CDR1 is KGHSH and CDR2 is LQKENI. The CDR3 length is 14 residues. The CDR3 DNA is TGTGCCAGCTCCCCCAGCGGGAGCTACTACGAGCAGTACTTC. Translated, it gives CASSPSGSYYEQYF.

This chain connects TRBV7-9 to TRBJ2-2; a weak D match, TRBD2 (6 bases). Trimming cost V 8 bases and J 3 bases, with 13 bases left between them. Germline V gene lookup returns CDR1 SEHNR and CDR2 FQNEAQ (reference sequence). CDR3 length: 14 residues. The CDR3 DNA sequence: TGTGCCAGCTTTACCCCGGGAGACACCGGGGAGCTGTTTTTT. Its translation: CASFTPGDTGELFF.

Only a few counts were recorded for this clonotype. This sequence joins TRBV10-3 and TRBJ2-2; D perhaps matches TRBD2 (5 bases). Germline lookup yields CDR1 ENHRY and CDR2 SYGVKD. The CDR3 loop spans 15 amino acids. Between the trimmed V and J ends, which lost 8 bases and 0 bases, there was a span of 13 bases. In DNA, the CDR3 is TGTGCCATCGCCAAGGGAGTCTCGAACACCGGGGAGCTGTTTTTT. Its protein product is CAIAKGVSNTGELFF.

CDR3 sequence: CASSQTRHKNIQYF. CDR3 coding DNA: TGTGCCAGCAGCCAAACTAGACACAAAAACATTCAGTACTTC. V and J are TRBV7-2 and TRBJ2-4; D possibly corresponds to TRBD2 (5 bases). Germline values: CDR1 SGHTA, CDR2 FQGNSA. V was clipped by 5 bases and J by 3 bases, with 11 bases between them. The CDR3 has 14 amino acids.

This chain joins TRBV21-1 and TRBJ2-5; the table's D gene call, TRBD1, was not cross checked with the DNA. TRBV21-1 is a pseudogene. This CDR3 is 17 amino acids long. This chain's CDR3 is CASSKGMTGGLQETQYF. The CDR3, as DNA: TGTGCCAGCAGCAAAGGAATGACAGGGGGACTTCAAGAGACCCAGTACTTC.

This clonotype was found many times. The chain recombines TRBV5-5 with TRBJ1-2; weak D call: TRBD1 (5 bases). The length of the CDR3 is 14 residues. In germline, CDR1 is SGHKS, CDR2 YYEKEE (reference sequence). Deletions cut 2 bases from V and 4 bases from J, with 12 bases between. CDR3 nucleotide sequence: TGTGCCAGCAGCTTTAGTGGGACGGCCTATGGCTACACCTTC. Encoded protein: CASSFSGTAYGYTF.